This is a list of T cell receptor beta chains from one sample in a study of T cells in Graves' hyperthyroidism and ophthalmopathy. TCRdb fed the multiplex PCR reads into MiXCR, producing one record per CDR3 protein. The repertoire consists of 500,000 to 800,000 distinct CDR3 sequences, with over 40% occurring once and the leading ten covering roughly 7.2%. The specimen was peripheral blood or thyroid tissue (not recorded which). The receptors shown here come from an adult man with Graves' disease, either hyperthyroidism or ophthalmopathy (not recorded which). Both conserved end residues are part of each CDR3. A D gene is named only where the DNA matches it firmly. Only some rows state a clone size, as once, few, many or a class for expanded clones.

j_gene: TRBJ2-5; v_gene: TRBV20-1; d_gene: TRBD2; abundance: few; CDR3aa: CSARELAGAQETQYF; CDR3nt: TGCAGTGCTAGAGAACTAGCGGGGGCCCAAGAGACCCAGTACTTC
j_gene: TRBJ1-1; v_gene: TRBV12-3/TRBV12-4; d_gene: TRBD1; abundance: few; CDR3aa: CASSYTGVTEAFF; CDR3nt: TGTGCCAGCAGTTACACAGGGGTCACTGAAGCTTTCTTT
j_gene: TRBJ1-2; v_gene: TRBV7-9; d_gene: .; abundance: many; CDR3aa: CASSMRGGYTF; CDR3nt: TGTGCCAGCAGCATGAGGGGCGGCTACACCTTC
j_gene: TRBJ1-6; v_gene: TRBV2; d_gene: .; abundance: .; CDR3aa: CASSEPSGHNSPLHF; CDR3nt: TGTGCCAGCAGTGAACCGTCAGGCCATAATTCACCCCTCCACTTT
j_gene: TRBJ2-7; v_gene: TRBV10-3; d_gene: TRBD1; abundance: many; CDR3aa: CAISEPGTASYEQYF; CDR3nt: TGTGCCATCAGTGAGCCCGGGACAGCCTCCTACGAGCAGTACTTC
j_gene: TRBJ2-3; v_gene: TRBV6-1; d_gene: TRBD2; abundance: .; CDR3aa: CASKRGGRYTQYF; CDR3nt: TGTGCCAGCAAACGGGGGGGCCGTTATACGCAGTATTTT
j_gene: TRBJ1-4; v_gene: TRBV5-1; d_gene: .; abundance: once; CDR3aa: CASSLGGTGAEKLFF; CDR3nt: TGCGCCAGCAGCTTGGGCGGGACCGGGGCGGAAAAACTGTTTTTT
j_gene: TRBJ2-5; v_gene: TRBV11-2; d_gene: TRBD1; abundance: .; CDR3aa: CACDRGGETQYF; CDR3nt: TGTGCTTGCGACAGGGGCGGAGAGACCCAGTACTTC
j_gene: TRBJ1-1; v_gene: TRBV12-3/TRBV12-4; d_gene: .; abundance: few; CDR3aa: CASSVNNVNEAFF; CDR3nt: TGTGCCAGCAGCGTTAATAACGTGAATGAAGCTTTCTTT
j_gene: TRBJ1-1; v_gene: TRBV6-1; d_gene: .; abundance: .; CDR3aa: CASSELRANTEAFF; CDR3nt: TGTGCCAGCAGCGAGTTACGGGCAAACACTGAAGCTTTCTTT
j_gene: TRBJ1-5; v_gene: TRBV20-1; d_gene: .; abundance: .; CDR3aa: CSARGGSGETQHF; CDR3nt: TGCAGTGCTAGAGGAGGTAGCGGGGAGACCCAGCATTTT
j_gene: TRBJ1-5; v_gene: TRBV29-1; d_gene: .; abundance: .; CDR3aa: CSVQGGSAQHF; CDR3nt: TGCAGCGTTCAAGGAGGATCTGCTCAGCATTTT
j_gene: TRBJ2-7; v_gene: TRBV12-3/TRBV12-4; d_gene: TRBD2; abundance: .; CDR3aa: CASTSGRRYEQYF; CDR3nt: TGTGCCAGCACGAGCGGGAGACGTTACGAGCAGTACTTC
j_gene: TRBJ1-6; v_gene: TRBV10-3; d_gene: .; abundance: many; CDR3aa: CAISGPGGESPLHF; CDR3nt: TGTGCCATCAGTGGTCCGGGGGGCGAATCACCCCTCCACTTT
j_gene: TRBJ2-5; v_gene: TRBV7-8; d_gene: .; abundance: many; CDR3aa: CASSLDRGSNKETQYF; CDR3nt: TGTGCCAGCAGCTTAGATCGGGGCTCCAATAAAGAGACCCAGTACTTC
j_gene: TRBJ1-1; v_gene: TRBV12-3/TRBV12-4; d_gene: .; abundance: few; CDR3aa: CASNRGRGNTEAFF; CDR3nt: TGTGCCAGCAACAGAGGGAGAGGGAACACTGAAGCTTTCTTT
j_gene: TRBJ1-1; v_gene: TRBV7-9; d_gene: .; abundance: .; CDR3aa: CASSLVGVHTEAFF; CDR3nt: TGTGCCAGCAGCTTGGTCGGGGTGCACACTGAAGCTTTCTTT
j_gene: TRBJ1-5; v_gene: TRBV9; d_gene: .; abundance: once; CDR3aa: CASSFDRGNTQPQHF; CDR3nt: TGTGCCAGCAGCTTCGATCGAGGGAACACTCAGCCCCAGCATTTT
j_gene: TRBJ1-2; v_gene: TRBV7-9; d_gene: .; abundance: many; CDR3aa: CVIPAPIGYTF; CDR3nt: TGTGTCATACCGGCGCCAATCGGCTACACCTTC
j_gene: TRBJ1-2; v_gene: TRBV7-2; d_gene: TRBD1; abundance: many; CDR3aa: CASSPRTGEGYGYTF; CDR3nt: TGTGCCAGCAGCCCCCGGACAGGGGAGGGCTATGGCTACACCTTC
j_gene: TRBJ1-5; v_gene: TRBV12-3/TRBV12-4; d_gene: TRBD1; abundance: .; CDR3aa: CASSGTGGLHQPQHF; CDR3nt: TGTGCCAGCAGTGGGACAGGGGGCTTGCATCAGCCCCAGCATTTT
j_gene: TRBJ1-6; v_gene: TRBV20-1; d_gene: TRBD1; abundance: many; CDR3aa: CSAGTGGTNSPLHF; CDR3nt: TGCAGTGCGGGGACAGGGGGAACTAATTCACCCCTCCACTTT
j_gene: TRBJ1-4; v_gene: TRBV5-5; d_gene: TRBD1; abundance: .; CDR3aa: CASSTQTGGKDEKLFF; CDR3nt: TGCGCCAGCAGCACGCAAACAGGGGGCAAGGATGAAAAACTGTTTTTT